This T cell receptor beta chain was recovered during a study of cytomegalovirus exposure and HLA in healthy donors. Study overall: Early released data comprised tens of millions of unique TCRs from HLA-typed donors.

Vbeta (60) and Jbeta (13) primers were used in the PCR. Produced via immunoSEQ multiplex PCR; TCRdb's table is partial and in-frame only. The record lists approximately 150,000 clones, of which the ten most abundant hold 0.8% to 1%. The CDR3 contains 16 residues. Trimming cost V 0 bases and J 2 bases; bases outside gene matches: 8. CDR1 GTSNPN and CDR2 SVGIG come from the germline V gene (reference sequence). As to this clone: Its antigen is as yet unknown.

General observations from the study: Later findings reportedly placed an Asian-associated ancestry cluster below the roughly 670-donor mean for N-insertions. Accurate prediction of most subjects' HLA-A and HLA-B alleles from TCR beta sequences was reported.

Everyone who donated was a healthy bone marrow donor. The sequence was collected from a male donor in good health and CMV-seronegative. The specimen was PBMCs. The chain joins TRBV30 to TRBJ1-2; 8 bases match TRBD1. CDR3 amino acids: CAWSVLGQGRNYGYTF. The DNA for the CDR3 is TGTGCCTGGAGTGTACTTGGACAGGGAAGGAACTATGGCTACACCTTC.